Listed here are 15 T cell receptor beta chains from one sample, sequenced in a study of human T cells and chemical hapten exposure. Time point here: pre-sensitization, week 0. Regarding treatment: therapeutic diphenylcyclopropenone sensitization with weekly scalp DPC. TCRdb re-called the RACE reads with MiXCR, one entry per CDR3 protein. The sample has 250,000 or so distinct CDR3 sequences; around 7.7% are singletons. Here the sequenced sample was whole blood, taken in connection with sensitization to the hapten diphenylcyclopropenone (DPC). The receptors here all came from a man aged 18 to 29 with alopecia areata. Some clones in this sample may be carry-over from other donors' samples.

This clonotype was seen ten or more times. The rearrangement joins TRBV29-1 to TRBJ2-1, with D unclear. Per the germline V gene, CDR1 is SQVTM and CDR2 is ANQGSEA. This CDR3 region has 10 residues. V lost 8 bases and J 9 bases, leaving 11 bases between the germline ends. The CDR3 DNA reads TGCAGCTCGTGGGTCGGTGAGCAGTTCTTC. This encodes CSSWVGEQFF.

This chain connects TRBV7-8 to TRBJ1-5; TRBD1 matches 9 bases. This CDR3 spans 17 amino acids. Unmatched junction bases numbered 6, after V lost 3 bases and J lost 0 bases. Looked up from germline, CDR1 is SGHVS and CDR2 is FQNEAQ. The CDR3 DNA sequence: TGTGCCAGCAGCTTTGCGGGACAGGGATATAGCAATCAGCCCCAGCATTTT. It codes for CASSFAGQGYSNQPQHF.

In its sample, this clonotype was seen once. The chain links TRBV6-5 to TRBJ1-2, with D maybe TRBD1 (5 bases). The germline V gene has CDR1 MNHEY and CDR2 SVGAGI. This CDR3 comprises 15 residues. Trimming pared 7 bases from V and 0 bases from J, leaving 15 bases between. CDR3 region: CASTTWDGANYGYTF. DNA for the CDR3: TGTGCCAGCACCACCTGGGACGGAGCTAACTATGGCTACACCTTC.

The table lists this clonotype with a few counts. This chain's CDR3 is CASSFIWSPLHF. DNA of the CDR3: TGTGCCAGCAGCTTCATCTGGTCACCCCTCCACTTT. This chain connects TRBV6-2 or TRBV6-3 to TRBJ1-6, with no clear D. V dropped 6 bases and J dropped 10 bases, with 10 bases sitting between them. The CDR3 has 12 amino acids. The germline gives CDR1 MNHEY, CDR2 SVGEGT.

This chain connects TRBV10-3 to TRBJ1-2, with D hard to call. Looked up from germline, CDR1 is ENHRY and CDR2 is SYGVKD. Trimming took off 4 bases at V and 6 bases at J, with 9 bases between the two ends. The CDR3 sequence is 12 residues long. The CDR3 DNA sequence: TGTGCCATCAGTGGTTTGCAAAATGGCTACACCTTC. It translates to CAISGLQNGYTF.

The chain couples TRBV20-1 to TRBJ1-1, with D possibly TRBD1 on 6 matching bases. V lost 6 bases to trimming and J lost 6 bases, with 23 bases between them. The germline gives CDR1 DFQATT, CDR2 SNEGSKA (reference sequence). The CDR3 contains 15 residues. The DNA of the CDR3 is TGCAGTGCCAGGGGTCGGGACACATCTTACGCTGAAGCTTTCTTT. Protein: CSARGRDTSYAEAFF.

In its sample, this clonotype was seen a few times. The V and J genes are TRBV20-1 and TRBJ1-6; D possibly corresponds to TRBD1 (5 bases). Germline CDR1 DFQATT, CDR2 SNEGSKA (reference sequence). This CDR3 contains 15 residues. V shed 5 bases and J shed 4 bases, with 15 bases lying between them. The CDR3 is CSARDRKLYNSPLHF. The CDR3 nucleotides are TGCAGTGCTCGGGACCGAAAACTTTATAATTCACCCCTCCACTTT.

V usage is TRBV5-1 and J usage is TRBJ1-4; D is uncertain. The CDR3 is 15 amino acids. CDR1 is SGHRS, CDR2 YFSETQ, per germline. V was pared by 5 bases and J by 0 bases, with 11 bases between. The CDR3 nucleotides read TGCGCCAGCAGAGTTTGGCTCGCAACTAATGAAAAACTGTTTTTT. It yields the protein CASRVWLATNEKLFF.

The chain is built from TRBV5-1 and TRBJ2-3, with D possibly TRBD1 on 6 matching bases. The CDR3 length is 15 residues. CDR1 SGHRS and CDR2 YFSETQ come from the germline V gene. With 0 bases removed from V and 3 bases from J, the gap between germline ends came to 11 bases. The CDR3, as DNA: TGCGCCAGCAGCTTGGGGGGGCTCGAGACAGATACGCAGTATTTT. Protein sequence: CASSLGGLETDTQYF.

This chain links TRBV6-1 with TRBJ1-4; 7 bases map to TRBD1. The germline V gene has CDR1 MNHNS and CDR2 SASEGT. V was pared by 4 bases and J by 8 bases, with 7 bases of the junction left unmatched. The CDR3 is made up of 14 amino acids. The CDR3 nucleotides read TGTGCCAGCAGTGGACAGGGACGGAACGAAAAACTGTTTTTT. Protein product: CASSGQGRNEKLFF.

The rearrangement uses TRBV20-1 and TRBJ1-2, with 10 nucleotides matching TRBD1. The CDR3 runs 14 residues. Germline loops: CDR1 DFQATT, CDR2 SNEGSKA (reference sequence). V lost 2 bases, J lost 4 bases, and 4 bases stayed unmatched. The CDR3 here is CSARPRQGAYGYTF. CDR3 bases: TGCAGTGCTAGACCGCGACAGGGGGCCTATGGCTACACCTTC.

This clonotype turned up a few times. This chain connects TRBV7-2 to TRBJ1-1, with unresolved D. CDR1 and CDR2 from the germline V gene are SGHTA and FQGNSA. This CDR3 has 12 residues. The V gene lost 8 bases and the J gene lost 0 bases, with 7 bases spanning the gap. The DNA of the CDR3 is TGTGCCAGCGGGCACCTGAACACTGAAGCTTTCTTT. As protein: CASGHLNTEAFF.

This clonotype has a handful of counts. The chain links TRBV24-1 to TRBJ1-2, with TRBD1 matching over 9 bases. Trimming cost V 3 bases and J 8 bases; bases outside gene matches: 3. The CDR3 totals 13 residues. The germline V gene encodes CDR1 KGHDR and CDR2 SFDVKD. DNA for the CDR3: TGTGCCACCAGTGATCGGACAGGGGAAGGCTACACCTTC. This sequence encodes CATSDRTGEGYTF.

This clonotype was detected only a few times. The chain links TRBV15 to TRBJ2-7; 9 bases line up with TRBD1. J was trimmed by 2 bases and V by 1 base; bases with no gene match: 6. The CDR3 consists of 16 residues. The germline V gene has CDR1 LNHNV and CDR2 YYDKDF (reference sequence). CDR3 in amino acids: CATSRVGTGYPYEQYV. The DNA for the CDR3 is TGTGCCACCAGCAGAGTCGGGACAGGGTACCCCTACGAGCAGTACGTC.

The sample holds a few counts of this clonotype. The V call is TRBV4-2, the J call TRBJ1-4; 9 nucleotides align to TRBD1. J lost 7 bases, V lost 2 bases, and 5 bases had no gene match. Germline V gene lookup returns CDR1 LGHNA and CDR2 YNFKEQ. The CDR3 is 15 residues long. In DNA form, the CDR3 reads TGTGCCAGCAGCCAACCGGGACAGGGTCGTGAAAAACTGTTTTTT. This sequence encodes CASSQPGQGREKLFF.